A single sample gave rise to the 17 T cell receptor beta chains below, sequenced in a study of T-cell memory formation after mild COVID-19. TCRdb used MiXCR to reprocess the 5' RACE reads, holding one entry per CDR3 protein. Of around 200,000 distinct CDR3 sequences listed, roughly 10% are singletons. The sequenced material came from PBMCs or a T cell subset sorted from them (not recorded which). Receptor source: a man between 18 and 29 years old who had mild COVID-19 (a few samples of this study predate the infection). Cell type and time point are not known.

The chain is built from TRBV6-2 or TRBV6-3 and TRBJ2-2, with a weak D call TRBD1 (6 bases). Trimming took 6 bases from V and 5 from J, leaving 19 bases between them. The germline gives CDR1 MNHEY, CDR2 SVGEGT. CDR3 length equals 16 residues. In DNA, the CDR3 is TGTGCCAGCAGGACTCTTCTGGGGGCCCAAACCGGGGAGCTGTTTTTT. It encodes CASRTLLGAQTGELFF.

V and J are TRBV29-1 and TRBJ2-7, with D tentatively TRBD2 (5 bases). This CDR3 has 12 residues. Per germline, CDR1 SQVTM and CDR2 ANQGSEA. V was pared by 8 bases and J by 3 bases, with 14 bases between. The CDR3 nucleotides are TGCAGCATAGTGAGGACTTACTACGAGCAGTACGTC. Translation: CSIVRTYYEQYV.

This clonotype showed up just a few times. The V call is TRBV2, the J call TRBJ2-1, with 9 bases lining up with TRBD2. Looked up from germline, CDR1 is SNHLY and CDR2 is FYNNEI. This CDR3 is built from 14 residues. V gave up 9 bases and J gave up 8 bases; unmatched junction bases: 11. This CDR3 is CASRLAEVRDEQFF. CDR3 DNA: TGTGCCAGTAGACTAGCGGAGGTTCGCGATGAGCAGTTCTTC.

This clonotype showed up just a few times. The chain links TRBV3-1 to TRBJ2-2; 11 bases match TRBD2. The CDR3 has 19 residues. V gave up 4 bases and J gave up 0 bases; unmatched junction bases: 10. Looked up from germline, CDR1 is LGHDT and CDR2 is YNNKEL (reference sequence). This CDR3 reads CASSRGLAANPANTGELFF. The CDR3 nucleotides are TGTGCCAGCAGCCGGGGACTAGCGGCAAACCCCGCGAACACCGGGGAGCTGTTTTTT. The whole variable domain, filled in from reference TRBV3-1 and TRBJ2-2, reads DTAVSQTPKYLVTQMGNDKSIKCEQNLGHDTMYWYKQDSKKFLKIMFSYNNKELIINETVPNRFSPKSPDKAHLNLHINSLELGDSAVYFCASSRGLAANPANTGELFFGEGSRLTVL.

This clonotype showed up just a few times. The J gene is TRBJ1-6, the V gene TRBV20-1; TRBD1 might be the D (6 bases). Trimming stripped 5 bases from V and 9 bases from J, with 17 bases between. CDR1 is DFQATT and CDR2 is SNEGSKA in the germline V gene (reference sequence). The CDR3 covers 14 residues. In nucleotides, the CDR3 is TGCAGTGCTCAGCAACAGGGTAATAGTTCACCCCTCCACTTT. Amino acid sequence: CSAQQQGNSSPLHF.

This clonotype has ten or more counts. V and J are TRBV12-3 or TRBV12-4 and TRBJ1-6, with D hard to call. The V end was cut by 7 bases, the J end by 7 bases, with 17 bases between. The CDR3 spans 15 residues. CDR3 bases: TGTGCCAGCACCCCATTCGGGGAGTCGAATTCACCCCTCCACTTT. Its translation: CASTPFGESNSPLHF.

The J gene is TRBJ1-2, the V gene TRBV20-1; D is unresolved. The CDR3 totals 13 residues. CDR1 and CDR2 (germline): DFQATT, SNEGSKA (reference sequence). The V gene lost 3 bases and the J gene lost 7 bases, with 15 bases spanning the gap. CDR3 coding DNA: TGCAGTGCTAGTCGGGCCCCCCGGGGTGGCTACACCTTC. It specifies CSASRAPRGGYTF.

The rearrangement joins TRBV6-1 to TRBJ2-6; D tentatively fits TRBD1 or TRBD2 (5 bases each). This CDR3 has 14 residues. Per the germline V gene, CDR1 is MNHNS and CDR2 is SASEGT. Deletions cut 6 bases from V and 0 bases from J, with 6 bases between. In DNA form, the CDR3 reads TGTGCCAGCAGGGGGGACTCTGGGGCCAACGTCCTGACTTTC. Its translation is CASRGDSGANVLTF.

This chain uses TRBV2 with TRBJ2-5, with 9 nucleotides matching TRBD1. This CDR3 is built from 13 residues. V trimming: 7 bases; J trimming: 6 bases; junction bases outside the gene matches: 6. From germline, CDR1 is SNHLY and CDR2 FYNNEI. CDR3 nucleotides: TGTGCCAGCATTCCGGGACAGGGAAAGACCCAGTACTTC. Amino acid sequence: CASIPGQGKTQYF.

This clonotype turned up a few times. This chain connects TRBV3-1 to TRBJ2-5; no clear D. Between the trimmed V and J ends, which lost 1 base and 4 bases, there was a span of 7 bases. The germline V gene encodes CDR1 LGHDT and CDR2 YNNKEL (reference sequence). There are 13 residues in the CDR3. The CDR3 spells CASSQGVLETQYF. In DNA form, the CDR3 reads TGTGCCAGCAGCCAAGGGGTGCTAGAGACCCAGTACTTC.

This clonotype was seen only a few times. The rearrangement joins TRBV6-2 or TRBV6-3 to TRBJ2-1; D possibly corresponds to TRBD1 (5 bases). CDR1 and CDR2 (germline): MNHEY, SVGEGT. The CDR3 runs to 15 residues. The V and J ends lost 8 bases and 5 bases respectively, with 19 bases between them. DNA of the CDR3: TGTGCCAGCGCCCAATTCTCTGAACAGGACAATGAGCAGTTCTTC. It encodes CASAQFSEQDNEQFF.

This clonotype has more than one count but fewer than ten. The CDR3 reads CASRPSGGAGNNEQFF. For the CDR3, the DNA is TGTGCCAGCAGGCCTAGCGGGGGGGCGGGGAACAATGAGCAGTTCTTC. The rearrangement links TRBV5-4 to TRBJ2-1; TRBD2 aligns across 12 bases. The CDR3 length is 16 residues. Germline CDR1 reads SGHNT; CDR2 reads YYREEE (reference sequence). Trimming cost V 5 bases and J 5 bases; bases outside gene matches: 8.

This chain links TRBV18 with TRBJ2-4; 10 bases agree with TRBD2. Germline V lookup: CDR1 KGHSH, CDR2 LQKENI. This CDR3 comprises 19 residues. V trimming: 0 bases; J trimming: 2 bases; junction bases outside the gene matches: 10. As DNA, the CDR3 is TGTGCCAGCTCACCACCGGGGACTAGCGAACTGTGGACCAAAAACATTCAGTACTTC. Its translation is CASSPPGTSELWTKNIQYF.

This clonotype was counted only a few times. V usage is TRBV5-1 and J usage is TRBJ1-2; D is unresolved. Trimming shortened V by 1 base and J by 5 bases, and 9 bases separated the two germline ends. The germline gives CDR1 SGHRS, CDR2 YFSETQ. CDR3 length: 13 residues. The CDR3 loop reads CASSLYTAYGYTF. DNA for the CDR3: TGCGCCAGCAGCTTGTATACTGCATATGGCTACACCTTC. Using reference TRBV5-1 and TRBJ1-2 for the parts outside the CDR3, the full variable domain is KAGVTQTPRYLIKTRGQQVTLSCSPISGHRSVSWYQQTPGQGLQFLFEYFSETQRNKGNFPGRFSGRQFSNSRSEMNVSTLELGDSALYLCASSLYTAYGYTFGSGTRLTVV.

The chain uses TRBV29-1 and TRBJ1-1, with D unresolved. The CDR3 is made up of 13 amino acids. Trimming shortened V by 3 bases and J by 0 bases, and 8 bases separated the two germline ends. The germline V gene has CDR1 SQVTM and CDR2 ANQGSEA. The CDR3 loop is CSVDQNMNTEAFF. The CDR3 region has the DNA TGCAGCGTTGACCAGAACATGAACACTGAAGCTTTCTTT. The full variable domain, rest sourced from reference TRBV29-1 and TRBJ1-1, is SAVISQKPSRDICQRGTSLTIQCQVDSQVTMMFWYRQQPGQSLTLIATANQGSEATYESGFVIDKFPISRPNLTFSTLTVSNMSPEDSSIYLCSVDQNMNTEAFFGQGTRLTVV.

This clonotype was picked up one time. Possible read error: a much larger clone is one base away. A read error is likely, as this CDR3 ends without the conserved phenylalanine or tryptophan. CDR3 in DNA: TGTGCCAGCAGCATCAGCGTACAAGAGACCCAGTACTTA. Protein product: CASSISVQETQYL. The chain combines TRBV7-2 with TRBJ2-5; D not resolved. V was clipped by 5 bases and J by 2 bases, with 9 bases between them. Germline V gives CDR1 SGHTA, CDR2 FQGNSA. CDR3 length equals 13 residues.

This clonotype was observed a handful of times. This rearrangement joins TRBV9 to TRBJ2-4, with D perhaps TRBD2 (6 bases). The CDR3 extends over 14 amino acids. Deletions cut 4 bases from V and 4 bases from J, with 12 bases between. The V gene's germline CDR1 is SGDLS and CDR2 YYNGEE. Here the CDR3 reads CASSSGTPKNIQYF. CDR3 nucleotides: TGTGCCAGCAGCTCCGGGACTCCTAAAAACATTCAGTACTTC. Using reference TRBV9 and TRBJ2-4 for the parts outside the CDR3, the full variable domain is DSGVTQTPKHLITATGQRVTLRCSPRSGDLSVYWYQQSLDQGLQFLIQYYNGEERAKGNILERFSAQQFPDLHSELNLSSLELGDSALYFCASSSGTPKNIQYFGAGTRLSVL.